The rows below give T cell receptor beta chains drawn from one sample of a study of control samples from healthy donors and cancer patients. Method: immunoSEQ multiplex PCR; TCRdb's copy keeps in-frame clones and lacks some. The table includes 150,000 to 200,000 clones, approximately 92% detected once. Sequenced input: blood. These receptors were taken from a man between 18 and 35 years old in good health. Both conserved end residues are trimmed from each CDR3. D genes are given only for firm matches.

>TRBV10-3|TRBD1|TRBJ2-2
AISEGGTGSGELF
>TRBV2|.|TRBJ1-3
ASYGNTIY
>TRBV7-2|.|TRBJ1-2
ASSLVWQDYGYT
>TRBV7-3|.|TRBJ1-1
AGSLSRITEAF
>TRBV28|.|TRBJ1-1
ASSVLLIMNTEAF
>TRBV24-1|.|TRBJ2-2
ATSDPGLITNTGELF
>TRBV5-1|.|TRBJ2-3
ASSSSPTDTQY
>TRBV9|.|TRBJ2-2
ASSVTPSENTGELF
>TRBV6-1|.|TRBJ2-6
ASSEFGDGANVLT
>TRBV5-4|TRBD2|TRBJ2-1
ASSLDSGGVYNEQF
>TRBV28|.|TRBJ1-1
ASSSGTTVTEAF
>TRBV6-5|.|TRBJ2-7
ASRGGSSYEQY
>TRBV5-4|TRBD1|TRBJ2-7
ASSPGQGASEQY
>TRBV5-1|.|TRBJ1-6
ASSPDRYSAGGKLH
>TRBV10-3|.|TRBJ2-7
AISEGGTQGYEQY
>TRBV15|.|TRBJ1-4
ATSRIPGQLREKLF
>TRBV6-5|.|TRBJ2-3
ASSYSRGTDTQY
>TRBV30|.|TRBJ1-5
AWSAPTIGGYNQPQH
>TRBV5-6|TRBD1|TRBJ1-1
ASSFQGETEAF
>TRBV2|.|TRBJ2-2
ASRRPGSTGELF
>TRBV20-1|.|TRBJ1-2
SASMDGYT
>TRBV10-3|.|TRBJ1-5
AISDLLQPQH
>TRBV14|.|TRBJ2-1
ASSLRTAYNEQF